This T cell receptor beta chain was captured by sequencing in a study of T cell repertoires in cytomegalovirus infection. TCRdb re-called the reads through MiXCR, storing one row per CDR3 protein. Of 560,000 or so distinct CDR3 sequences detected, approximately 16% appear once; the ten largest clones hold 20% to 30%. The CDR3 is 15 amino acids. Trimming pared 0 bases from V and 2 bases from J, leaving 11 bases between. Per the germline V gene, CDR1 is SGDLS and CDR2 is YYNGEE. The sequencing sample was made of CD8+ T cells from PBMCs. The gene calls are TRBV9 and TRBJ2-5; D is uncertain. The receptor comes from a human donor in good health (CMV status not recorded). Some clones in this sample may be carry-over from other donors' samples. CDR3 in amino acids: CASSVASADQETQYF. The CDR3 coding sequence is TGTGCCAGCAGCGTAGCTTCAGCCGATCAAGAGACCCAGTACTTC. Complete variable domain (other parts from reference TRBV9 and TRBJ2-5): DSGVTQTPKHLITATGQRVTLRCSPRSGDLSVYWYQQSLDQGLQFLIQYYNGEERAKGNILERFSAQQFPDLHSELNLSSLELGDSALYFCASSVASADQETQYFGPGTRLLVL.